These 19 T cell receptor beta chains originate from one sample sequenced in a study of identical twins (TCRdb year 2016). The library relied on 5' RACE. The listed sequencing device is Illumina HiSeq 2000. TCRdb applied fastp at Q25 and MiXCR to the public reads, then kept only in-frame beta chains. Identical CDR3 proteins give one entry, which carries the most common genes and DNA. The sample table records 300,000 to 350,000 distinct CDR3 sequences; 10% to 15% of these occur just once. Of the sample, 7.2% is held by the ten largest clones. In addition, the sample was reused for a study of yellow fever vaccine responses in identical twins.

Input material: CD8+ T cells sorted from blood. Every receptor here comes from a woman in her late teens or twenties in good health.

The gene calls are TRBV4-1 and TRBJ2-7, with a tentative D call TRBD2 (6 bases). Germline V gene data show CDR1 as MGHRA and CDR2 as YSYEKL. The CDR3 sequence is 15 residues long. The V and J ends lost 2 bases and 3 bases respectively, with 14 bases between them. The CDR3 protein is CASSQRDSGSYEQYF. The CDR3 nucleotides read TGCGCCAGCAGCCAACGGGACTCAGGGAGCTACGAGCAGTACTTC.

This chain's CDR3 is CATASGSIDEQFF. In DNA form, the CDR3 reads TGTGCCACCGCTAGCGGGAGTATTGATGAGCAGTTCTTC. This chain connects TRBV19 to TRBJ2-1; 10 nucleotides match TRBD2. Germline-derived CDR1 and CDR2 are LNHDA and SQIVND (reference sequence). The CDR3 spans 13 residues. The trim removed 10 bases at V and 8 bases at J, leaving 8 bases unmatched.

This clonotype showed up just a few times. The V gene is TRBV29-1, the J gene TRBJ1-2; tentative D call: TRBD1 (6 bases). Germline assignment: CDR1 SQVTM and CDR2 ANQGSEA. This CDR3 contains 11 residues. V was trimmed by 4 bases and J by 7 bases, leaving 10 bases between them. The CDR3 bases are TGCAGCGTTGTCAGGGGAAGTGGCTACACCTTC. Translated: CSVVRGSGYTF.

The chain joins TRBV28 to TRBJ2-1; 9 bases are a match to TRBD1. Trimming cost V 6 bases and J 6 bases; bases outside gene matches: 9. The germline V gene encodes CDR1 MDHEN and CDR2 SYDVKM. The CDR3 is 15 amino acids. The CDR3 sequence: CASSHIPGQGNEQFF. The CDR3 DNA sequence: TGTGCCAGCAGCCACATACCGGGACAGGGCAATGAGCAGTTCTTC.

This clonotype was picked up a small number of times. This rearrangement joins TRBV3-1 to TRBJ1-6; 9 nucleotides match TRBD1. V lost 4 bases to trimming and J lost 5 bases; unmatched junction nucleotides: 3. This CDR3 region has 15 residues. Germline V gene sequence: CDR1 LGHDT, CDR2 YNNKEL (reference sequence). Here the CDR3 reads CASSLRQGDNSPLHF. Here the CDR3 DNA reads TGTGCCAGCAGCCTGCGACAGGGGGATAATTCACCCCTCCACTTT.

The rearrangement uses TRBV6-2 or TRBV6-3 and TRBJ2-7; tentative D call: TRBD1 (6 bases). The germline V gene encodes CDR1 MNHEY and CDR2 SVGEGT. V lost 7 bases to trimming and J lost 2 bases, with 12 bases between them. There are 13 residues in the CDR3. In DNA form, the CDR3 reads TGTGCCAGCATTGGGGGCCCTACCTACGAGCAGTACTTC. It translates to CASIGGPTYEQYF.

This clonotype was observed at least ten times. CDR3 sequence: CASSSTSGGANEQFF. The CDR3 DNA is TGTGCCAGCAGCTCCACTAGCGGGGGGGCAAATGAGCAGTTCTTC. The chain links TRBV7-9 to TRBJ2-1; 13 bases are shared with TRBD2. J was trimmed by 7 bases and V by 4 bases; bases with no gene match: 4. Germline lookup yields CDR1 SEHNR and CDR2 FQNEAQ (reference sequence). The length of the CDR3 is 15 residues.

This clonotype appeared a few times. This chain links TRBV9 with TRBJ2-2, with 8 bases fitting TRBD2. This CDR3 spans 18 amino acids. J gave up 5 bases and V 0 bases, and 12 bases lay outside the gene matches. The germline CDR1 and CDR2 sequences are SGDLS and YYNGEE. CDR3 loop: CASSVATGGGRTTGELFF. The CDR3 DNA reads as TGTGCCAGCAGCGTAGCTACCGGGGGGGGGAGAACAACCGGGGAGCTGTTTTTT.

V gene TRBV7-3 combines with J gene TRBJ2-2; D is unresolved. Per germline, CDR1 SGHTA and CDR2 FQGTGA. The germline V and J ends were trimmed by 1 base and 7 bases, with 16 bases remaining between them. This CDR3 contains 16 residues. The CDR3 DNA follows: TGTGCCAGCAGCTTAAGTTTGGGATCCGAGGACGGGGAGCTGTTTTTT. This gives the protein CASSLSLGSEDGELFF.

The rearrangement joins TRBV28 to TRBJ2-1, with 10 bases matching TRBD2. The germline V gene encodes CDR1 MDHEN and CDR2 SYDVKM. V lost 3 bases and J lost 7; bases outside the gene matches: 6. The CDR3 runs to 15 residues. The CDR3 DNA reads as TGTGCCAGCAGTTTCCCTAGCGGGGGACAAAATGAGCAGTTCTTC. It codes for CASSFPSGGQNEQFF.

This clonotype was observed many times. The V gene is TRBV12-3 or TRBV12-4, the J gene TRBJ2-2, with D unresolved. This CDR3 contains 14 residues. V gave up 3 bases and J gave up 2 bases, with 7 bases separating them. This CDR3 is CASSFGSNTGELFF. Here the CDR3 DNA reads TGTGCCAGCAGTTTTGGCAGTAACACCGGGGAGCTGTTTTTT.

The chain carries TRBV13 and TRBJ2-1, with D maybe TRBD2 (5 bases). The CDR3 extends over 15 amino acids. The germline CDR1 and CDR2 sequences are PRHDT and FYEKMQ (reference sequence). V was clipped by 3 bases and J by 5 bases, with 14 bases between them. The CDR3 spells CASSLEADPNNEQFF. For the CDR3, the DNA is TGTGCCAGCAGCTTGGAAGCGGACCCCAACAATGAGCAGTTCTTC.

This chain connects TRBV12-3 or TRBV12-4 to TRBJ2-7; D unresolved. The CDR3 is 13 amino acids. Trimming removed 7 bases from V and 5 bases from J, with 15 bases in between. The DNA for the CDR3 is TGTGCCAGCACCCCCAACCTCGTTCACGAGCAGTACTTC. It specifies CASTPNLVHEQYF.

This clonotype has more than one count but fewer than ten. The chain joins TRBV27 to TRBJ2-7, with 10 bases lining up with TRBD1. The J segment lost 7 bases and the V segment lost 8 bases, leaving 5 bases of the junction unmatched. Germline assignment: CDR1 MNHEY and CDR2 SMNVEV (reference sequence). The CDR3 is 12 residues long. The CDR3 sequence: CASRTGGGEQYF. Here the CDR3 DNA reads TGTGCCAGCCGGACAGGGGGAGGGGAGCAGTACTTC.

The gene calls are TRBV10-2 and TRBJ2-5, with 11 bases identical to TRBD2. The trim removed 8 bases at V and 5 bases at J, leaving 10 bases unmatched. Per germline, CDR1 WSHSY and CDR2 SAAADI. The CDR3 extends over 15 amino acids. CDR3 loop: CASLSTSGTGETQYF. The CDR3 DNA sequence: TGCGCCAGCTTATCGACTAGCGGGACGGGTGAGACCCAGTACTTC.

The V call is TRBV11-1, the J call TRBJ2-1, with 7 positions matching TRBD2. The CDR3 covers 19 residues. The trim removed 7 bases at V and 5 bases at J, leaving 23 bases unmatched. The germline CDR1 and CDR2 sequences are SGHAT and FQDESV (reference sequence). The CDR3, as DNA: TGTGCCAGCACCGTAGAAGGGAGCGGGATATCACCTAAAAACAATGAGCAGTTCTTC. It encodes CASTVEGSGISPKNNEQFF.

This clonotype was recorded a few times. The CDR3 coding sequence is TGCGCCAGCAGCTCTAGATTGGGCGGCGCCATCACCGGGGAGCTGTTTTTT. Protein: CASSSRLGGAITGELFF. The J gene is TRBJ2-2, the V gene TRBV4-1; no clear D. V dropped 5 bases and J dropped 4 bases, with 20 bases sitting between them. This CDR3 spans 17 amino acids. CDR1 and CDR2 (germline): MGHRA, YSYEKL.

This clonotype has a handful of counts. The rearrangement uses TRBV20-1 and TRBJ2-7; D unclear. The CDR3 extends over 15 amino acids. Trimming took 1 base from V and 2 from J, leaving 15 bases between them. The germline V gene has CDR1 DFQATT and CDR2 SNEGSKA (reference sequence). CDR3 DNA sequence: TGCAGTGCTAGAGGTGATACGGAACCCGCCTACGAGCAGTACGTC. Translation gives CSARGDTEPAYEQYV.

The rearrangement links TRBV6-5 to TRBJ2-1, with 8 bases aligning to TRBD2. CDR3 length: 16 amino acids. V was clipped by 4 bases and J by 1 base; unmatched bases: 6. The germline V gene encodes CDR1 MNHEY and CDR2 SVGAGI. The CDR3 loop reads CASSSSGSSSYNEQFF. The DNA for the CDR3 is TGTGCCAGCAGTTCCAGCGGGAGTAGTTCCTACAATGAGCAGTTCTTC.